This passage covers 15 T cell receptor beta chains from one sample sequenced in a study of T cells in Graves' hyperthyroidism and ophthalmopathy (dated by TCRdb to about 2019). Receptor amplification or capture employed multiplex PCR. The data were produced on an Illumina HiSeq 2000. The TCR beta CDR3 regions were amplified from RNA transcripts. The TCR CDR3 was subjected to a first round of RT-PCR using the HTBI primer set and the Qiagen OneStep RT-PCR kit. The public reads were quality trimmed at Q25 with fastp and then assembled into clones with MiXCR by TCRdb, keeping productive beta chains. Each CDR3 protein gets just one entry, which takes the most common genes and DNA from the rows behind it. The sample profile shows approximately 620,000 distinct CDR3 sequences; roughly 16% of them were found once. Under 3.5% of the sample belongs to the ten largest clones. The specimen sequenced was blood. The source of these receptors is a woman aged 40 to 55 with Graves' ophthalmopathy.

The table lists this clonotype with many counts. The V call is TRBV11-2, the J call TRBJ1-3; D gene ambiguous. CDR3 size: 13 residues. CDR1 is SGHAT and CDR2 is FQNNGV in the germline V gene. The ends were cut back, 5 bases at V and 2 bases at J, with 7 bases in the middle. CDR3 nucleotide sequence: TGTGCCAGCAGCCCAATCACTGGAAACACCATATATTTT. Translating it yields CASSPITGNTIYF.

The chain combines TRBV19 with TRBJ1-2, with a weak D call TRBD1 (5 bases). V lost 7 bases, J lost 8 bases, and 17 bases lay in between. The CDR3 is made up of 13 amino acids. Germline CDR1 and CDR2: LNHDA and SQIVND (reference sequence). The CDR3 protein is CASTREGQGGYTF. The CDR3 bases are TGTGCCAGTACCCGAGAGGGGCAGGGAGGCTACACCTTC.

This clonotype was observed at least ten times. This chain links TRBV28 with TRBJ1-5; D is perhaps TRBD1 (5 bases). The germline V and J ends were trimmed by 3 bases and 4 bases, with 10 bases remaining between them. Per germline, CDR1 MDHEN and CDR2 SYDVKM. CDR3 length: 14 residues. DNA of the CDR3: TGTGCCAGCAGTTTGCCAGGGCGGAATCAGCCCCAGCATTTT. Protein: CASSLPGRNQPQHF.

This clonotype appeared many times. J is TRBJ2-7 and V is TRBV3-1, with TRBD2 as a possible D gene (5 bases). Germline V gene sequence: CDR1 LGHDT, CDR2 YNNKEL (reference sequence). The CDR3 runs to 14 residues. The V end lost 1 base, the J end lost 6 bases, and 13 bases lay between the germline ends. Here the CDR3 DNA reads TGTGCCAGCAGCCAAGCTTCGGACTTCTCCGAGCAGTACTTC. Translated: CASSQASDFSEQYF.

The V and J genes are TRBV4-1 and TRBJ2-3; perhaps TRBD2 as D (6 bases). Germline CDR1 reads MGHRA; CDR2 reads YSYEKL. Trimming took off 1 base at V and 6 bases at J, with 17 bases between the two ends. The CDR3 runs to 16 residues. CDR3 protein: CASSQGSGLVGDTQYF. CDR3 coding DNA: TGCGCCAGCAGCCAAGGGTCGGGACTCGTGGGGGATACGCAGTATTTT.

The chain combines TRBV9 with TRBJ2-5, with 8 nucleotides matching TRBD2. V lost 3 bases and J lost 5; bases outside the gene matches: 9. The CDR3 runs 15 residues. The germline V gene has CDR1 SGDLS and CDR2 YYNGEE. In DNA, the CDR3 is TGTGCCAGCAGCGCAACTTTTGGACTAGCCGAGACCCAGTACTTC. This translates into CASSATFGLAETQYF.

This clonotype was recorded many times. The chain has TRBV11-2 and TRBJ1-1; 7 bases align to TRBD1. Germline trimming cut 1 base from V and 4 bases from J; bases unmatched to any gene: 3. CDR1 and CDR2 from the germline V gene are SGHAT and FQNNGV. The CDR3 runs to 14 residues. The CDR3, as DNA: TGTGCCAGCAGCTTAGGTGACAGGGCCACTGAAGCTTTCTTT. Residues: CASSLGDRATEAFF.

This clonotype was seen at least ten times. The V call is TRBV5-1, the J call TRBJ2-1, with TRBD2 matching 11 bases. The germline V gene encodes CDR1 SGHRS and CDR2 YFSETQ. J was trimmed by 7 bases and V by 7 bases; bases with no gene match: 16. The CDR3 spans 17 residues. The CDR3 nucleotides read TGCGCCAGCTTCCCCTTCTATAGCGGGGGGGCGCGGAATGAGCAGTTCTTC. It codes for CASFPFYSGGARNEQFF.

This clonotype was seen at least ten times. The chain combines TRBV20-1 with TRBJ2-2, with D uncertain. This CDR3 has 13 amino acids. The V end was cut by 0 bases, the J end by 0 bases, with 2 bases between. CDR1 and CDR2 (germline): DFQATT, SNEGSKA (reference sequence). The CDR3 spells CSARDPNTGELFF. Written as DNA, the CDR3 is TGCAGTGCTAGAGACCCGAACACCGGGGAGCTGTTTTTT.

This clonotype has a count of ten or more. The rearrangement joins TRBV3-1 to TRBJ2-2, with D perhaps given as TRBD1 or TRBD2 (5 bases each). This CDR3 contains 16 residues. Germline-derived CDR1 and CDR2 are LGHDT and YNNKEL (reference sequence). V dropped 2 bases and J dropped 6 bases, with 16 bases sitting between them. The CDR3: CASSQTMGEAAGELFF. CDR3 nucleotides: TGTGCCAGCAGCCAAACTATGGGGGAAGCTGCCGGGGAGCTGTTTTTT.

This clonotype was recorded a few times. The rearrangement joins TRBV6-1 to TRBJ1-2; D is perhaps TRBD1 (5 bases). The germline V gene has CDR1 MNHNS and CDR2 SASEGT. Deletions cut 7 bases from V and 1 base from J, with 13 bases between. There are 14 residues in the CDR3. The CDR3 loop is CASTKGRLNYGYTF. As DNA, the CDR3 is TGTGCCAGCACGAAGGGACGTCTTAACTATGGCTACACCTTC.

This clonotype was seen ten or more times. The CDR3 DNA reads TGTGCCAGCAGCCAAGCCGGTGGGAACACTGAAGCTTTCTTT. Amino acids: CASSQAGGNTEAFF. The V and J genes are TRBV3-1 and TRBJ1-1; D not resolved. The ends were cut back, 1 base at V and 1 base at J, with 7 bases in the middle. From germline, CDR1 is LGHDT and CDR2 YNNKEL (reference sequence). The CDR3 length is 14 residues.

This clonotype has just a few counts. The V gene is TRBV4-1, the J gene TRBJ2-1; 7 positions match TRBD2. V lost 1 base, J lost 10 bases, and 13 bases stayed unmatched. Germline CDR1 MGHRA, CDR2 YSYEKL. This CDR3 is 16 amino acids long. For the CDR3, the DNA is TGCGCCAGCAGCCAAGCAGGCGGGGAGGGCCACAGGGAGCAGTTCTTC. Protein: CASSQAGGEGHREQFF.

The table lists this clonotype with a few counts. The V and J genes are TRBV2 and TRBJ1-4; D perhaps matches TRBD1 (5 bases). CDR1 is SNHLY and CDR2 is FYNNEI in the germline V gene. The CDR3 extends over 17 amino acids. Trimming cost V 0 bases and J 4 bases, with 15 bases left between them. CDR3 residues: CASSEALLGRDNEKLFF. Written as DNA, the CDR3 is TGTGCCAGCAGTGAAGCGCTTCTGGGGCGGGATAATGAAAAACTGTTTTTT.

This clonotype showed up many times. The chain carries TRBV28 and TRBJ1-2; D might be TRBD1 (6 bases). Germline values: CDR1 MDHEN, CDR2 SYDVKM. The CDR3 runs to 13 residues. V was pared by 5 bases and J by 6 bases, with 13 bases between. The DNA of the CDR3 is TGTGCCAGCAGTCAACGTCAGGGGAATGGCTACACCTTC. It encodes CASSQRQGNGYTF.